Included here is one T cell receptor (beta chain) sequence, with context. Time point of the sample: pretreatment peripheral blood. The length of the CDR3 is 15 residues. Germline CDR1 and CDR2: SGHRS and YFSETQ. V gave up 1 base and J gave up 3 bases, with 11 bases separating them. This entry is derived from a study of PD-L1 blockade in urothelial cancer. Study overall: The patients' atezolizumab therapy, 1,200 mg intravenously every 3 weeks, started in the mid-2010s. The patients had undergone anywhere from 0 to 3 prior chemotherapy regimens. Each blood sample yielded a median of around 150,000 T cells.

Synthetic TCR analog templates were added to each PCR reaction. Clones were read by immunoSEQ multiplex PCR, and TCRdb kept only the in-frame ones, dropping some. The top ten clones hold about 3.2% of a sample with about 50,000 clones, roughly 80% of them seen once. The specimen was PBMCs, collected around atezolizumab (anti-PD-L1) treatment. The clonotype was recovered from a man aged 70 or older with urothelial cancer. The chain combines TRBV5-1 with TRBJ1-5, with D perhaps matching TRBD1 (6 bases). In nucleotides, the CDR3 is TGCGCCAGCAGCTTGACGACAGGTTACAATCAGCCCCAGCATTTT. Translation: CASSLTTGYNQPQHF.